Here is one T cell receptor (beta chain) with its context. In germline, CDR1 is MNHEY, CDR2 SVGEGT. The V end lost 6 bases, the J end lost 1 base, and 7 bases lay between the germline ends. The CDR3 spans 13 residues. The entry originates in a study of T cells in Graves' hyperthyroidism and ophthalmopathy. Uncontrolled infection, other autoimmune disease, pregnancy and lactation each barred patients from inclusion. It was RNA transcripts that yielded the amplified TCR beta CDR3 regions. The TCR CDR3 was amplified in a first-round RT-PCR using the HTBI primer set. MiXCR, run by TCRdb on the multiplex PCR reads, gives a single entry per CDR3 protein. The table records around 300,000 distinct CDR3 sequences, about an eighth of them present only once.

The sample was blood. The genes are TRBV6-2 or TRBV6-3 and TRBJ2-4, with D perhaps TRBD1 or TRBD2 (6 bases each). The receptor was isolated from a woman under 40 with Graves' hyperthyroidism that later progressed to Graves' ophthalmopathy. The CDR3 loop reads CASRGGAKNIQYF. Written as DNA, the CDR3 is TGTGCCAGCAGAGGGGGGGCCAAAAACATTCAGTACTTC.